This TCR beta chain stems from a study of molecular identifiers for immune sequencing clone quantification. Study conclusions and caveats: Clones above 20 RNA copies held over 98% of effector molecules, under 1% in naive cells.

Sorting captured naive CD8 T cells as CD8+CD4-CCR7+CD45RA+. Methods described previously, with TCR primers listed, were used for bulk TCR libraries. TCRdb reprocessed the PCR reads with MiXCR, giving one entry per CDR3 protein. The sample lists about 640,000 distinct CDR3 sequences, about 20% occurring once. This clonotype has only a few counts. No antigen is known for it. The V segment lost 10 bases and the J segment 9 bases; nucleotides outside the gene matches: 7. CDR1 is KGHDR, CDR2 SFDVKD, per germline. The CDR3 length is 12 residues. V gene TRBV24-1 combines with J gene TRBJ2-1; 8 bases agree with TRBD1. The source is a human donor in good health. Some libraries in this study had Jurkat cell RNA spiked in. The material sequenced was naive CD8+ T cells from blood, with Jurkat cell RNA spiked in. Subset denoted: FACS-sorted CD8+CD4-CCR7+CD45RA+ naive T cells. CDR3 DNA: TGTGCCACTTCCCAGGGGGCGGGTGAGCAGTTCTTC. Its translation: CATSQGAGEQFF.